This entry lists 6 T cell receptor beta chains sequenced from one sample in a study of cytomegalovirus exposure and HLA in healthy donors. Primers included in the PCR were 60 Vbeta and 13 Jbeta primers. Here immunoSEQ multiplex PCR was the method, and the copy in TCRdb shows in-frame clones only, minus some. The sample lists under 150,000 clones, over 60% occurring once. The sample consisted of PBMCs. The receptor set was obtained from a woman in her twenties or thirties in good health and CMV-seronegative.

This clone was found once. V and J are TRBV5-1 and TRBJ1-1; unclear D gene. Per germline, CDR1 SGHRS and CDR2 YFSETQ. This CDR3 comprises 15 residues. The ends were cut back, 0 bases at V and 4 bases at J, with 13 bases in the middle. In DNA, the CDR3 is TGCGCCAGCAGCTTGGGTGTAGGAGGAATCACTGAAGCTTTCTTT. Amino acid sequence: CASSLGVGGITEAFF.

The chain couples TRBV6-4 to TRBJ2-1; 10 nucleotides match TRBD2. CDR1 is MRHNA, CDR2 SNTAGT, per germline. This CDR3 contains 15 residues. Trimming took 6 bases from V and 3 from J; bases not matched to a gene: 5. CDR3 nucleotide sequence: TGTGCCAGCAGAGAGCTAGCGGGGGACTACAATGAGCAGTTCTTC. Protein product: CASRELAGDYNEQFF.

The V call is TRBV7-2, the J call TRBJ2-7, with 10 bases fitting TRBD2. The V segment lost 2 bases and the J segment 0 bases; nucleotides outside the gene matches: 7. Looked up from germline, CDR1 is SGHTA and CDR2 is FQGNSA. The CDR3 is made up of 17 amino acids. The DNA of the CDR3 is TGTGCCAGCAGCTTAAGGCTAGCGGGGGACCCCTCCTACGAGCAGTACTTC. It is translated as CASSLRLAGDPSYEQYF.

This clone turned up a few times. The chain couples TRBV25-1 to TRBJ2-7; D might be TRBD1 (6 bases). With 2 bases removed from V and 2 bases from J, the gap between germline ends came to 13 bases. The CDR3 contains 15 residues. CDR1 is MGHDK and CDR2 is SYGVNS in the germline V gene. The CDR3 loop is CASSEPRRGTYEQYF. The CDR3 DNA follows: TGTGCCAGCAGTGAACCCCGAAGGGGGACCTACGAGCAGTACTTC.

The chain has TRBV7-9 and TRBJ2-7; the match to TRBD1 covers 8 bases. This CDR3 is 16 amino acids long. Germline values: CDR1 SEHNR, CDR2 FQNEAQ (reference sequence). V gave up 5 bases and J gave up 5 bases; unmatched junction bases: 14. CDR3 in amino acids: CASSHRQGSRADEQYF. The CDR3 DNA follows: TGTGCCAGCAGCCATAGACAGGGGAGTCGAGCTGACGAGCAGTACTTC.

The gene calls are TRBV18 and TRBJ1-1, with D possibly matching TRBD1 (5 bases). The CDR3 consists of 17 residues. V was cut by 3 bases and J by 4 bases, with 21 bases left in between. Germline lookup yields CDR1 KGHSH and CDR2 LQKENI. In DNA form, the CDR3 reads TGTGCCAGCTCACCGATCAGGGAAAGAATATCGAGCACTGAAGCTTTCTTT. Translating gives CASSPIRERISSTEAFF.